This T cell receptor beta chain was observed in a study of siplizumab effects on memory and regulatory T cells. As concerns this clone: Its target is unknown.

Clones were sequenced by immunoSEQ multiplex PCR, and TCRdb holds only the in-frame ones, with some missing. The table has around 45,000 clones, about 90% seen once; the top ten hold roughly 0.35%. Study-wide results and limits: In unstimulated cells, naive T cells appeared more diverse than memory T cells and seemed major alloresponse contributors. Suppressive activity of Tregs proliferating in siplizumab cultures remained unconfirmed.

J gave up 4 bases and V 4 bases, and 6 bases lay outside the gene matches. The CDR3 extends over 14 amino acids. Germline CDR1 and CDR2: WSHSY and SAAADI. This TCR was recovered from a human donor in good health. Sequenced sample: naive CD8+ T cells sorted from blood. The chain employs TRBV10-2 and TRBJ2-7; 8 bases match TRBD2. CDR3: CASSGGRPIYEQYF. CDR3 DNA: TGCGCCAGCAGTGGCGGGAGGCCTATTTACGAGCAGTACTTC.